The 21 T cell receptor beta chains below come from one sample, sequenced in a study of cytomegalovirus exposure and HLA in healthy donors. Sequencing was performed with immunoSEQ multiplex PCR; in TCRdb, only in-frame clones are kept and a portion is missing. The sample contains tens of thousands of clones, 80% to 85% of which appear only once. The sequencing input was PBMCs. The source is a woman under 30 in good health and CMV-seropositive.

The chain has TRBV28 and TRBJ1-1; tentatively, D is TRBD1 (6 bases). The germline V gene encodes CDR1 MDHEN and CDR2 SYDVKM. Trimming stripped 2 bases from V and 5 bases from J, with 12 bases between. The CDR3 runs to 14 residues. The CDR3 protein is CASSLINRATEAFF. The CDR3, as DNA: TGTGCCAGCAGTTTAATCAACAGGGCGACTGAAGCTTTCTTT.

The chain couples TRBV2 to TRBJ2-5; 10 positions agree with TRBD2. The V segment lost 5 bases and the J segment 3 bases; nucleotides outside the gene matches: 9. The length of the CDR3 is 16 residues. Germline assignment: CDR1 SNHLY and CDR2 FYNNEI. The CDR3 DNA sequence: TGTGCCAGCAGTCTCCCAGCGGGGGGGCGAGAAGAGACCCAGTACTTC. This codes for CASSLPAGGREETQYF.

This chain joins TRBV18 and TRBJ1-4, with D unclear. The CDR3 is 15 residues long. Per germline, CDR1 KGHSH and CDR2 LQKENI. Trimming cost V 2 bases and J 7 bases, with 14 bases left between them. CDR3: CASSPETAGSEKLFF. The CDR3 DNA is TGTGCCAGCTCACCAGAGACGGCCGGGAGTGAAAAACTGTTTTTT.

The chain employs TRBV2 and TRBJ2-3; 7 bases are shared with TRBD2. There are 17 residues in the CDR3. Germline V gene data show CDR1 as SNHLY and CDR2 as FYNNEI. After removal of 2 bases from V and 0 bases from J, the junction contained 8 bases not matched to a gene. The CDR3 bases are TGTGCCAGCAGTGAAAACGGCGGGGGTGGTAGCACAGATACGCAGTATTTT. Translated: CASSENGGGGSTDTQYF. The whole variable domain, filled in from reference TRBV2 and TRBJ2-3, reads EPEVTQTPSHQVTQMGQEVILRCVPISNHLYFYWYRQILGQKVEFLVSFYNNEISEKSEIFDDQFSVERPDGSNFTLKIRSTKLEDSAMYFCASSENGGGGSTDTQYFGPGTRLTVL.

The chain uses TRBV4-1 and TRBJ1-5; D perhaps matches TRBD1 (6 bases). V was trimmed by 2 bases and J by 7 bases, leaving 12 bases between them. The CDR3 runs 14 residues. CDR1 and CDR2 from the germline V gene are MGHRA and YSYEKL. This CDR3 is CASSQWSGVQPQHF. CDR3 sequence (DNA): TGCGCCAGCAGCCAATGGTCAGGGGTACAGCCCCAGCATTTT.

The V gene is TRBV6-1, the J gene TRBJ2-7; 7 bases line up with TRBD1. This CDR3 region has 14 residues. Germline V gene sequence: CDR1 MNHNS, CDR2 SASEGT. Unmatched junction bases numbered 9, after V lost 4 bases and J lost 6 bases. Written as DNA, the CDR3 is TGTGCCAGCAGTGCCAGACAGGGTAGCCGCGAGCAGTACTTC. Protein product: CASSARQGSREQYF.

J is TRBJ1-2 and V is TRBV30; D is ambiguous. The CDR3 is made up of 11 amino acids. Germline V gene lookup returns CDR1 GTSNPN and CDR2 SVGIG (reference sequence). Trimming shortened V by 0 bases and J by 7 bases, and 6 bases separated the two germline ends. This chain's CDR3 is CAWSVLSGYTF. The CDR3 nucleotides are TGTGCCTGGAGTGTTCTTAGTGGCTACACCTTC.

The chain recombines TRBV6-1 with TRBJ1-5, with D possibly TRBD1 on 6 matching bases. This CDR3 has 15 residues. Germline assignment: CDR1 MNHNS and CDR2 SASEGT. V lost 2 bases and J 6 bases, leaving 14 bases between the germline ends. CDR3 loop: CASSEWGGLGQPQHF. The CDR3, as DNA: TGTGCCAGCAGTGAATGGGGGGGGCTGGGTCAGCCCCAGCATTTT.

For this clone: At one boundary the junction diverges from the germline segment, which might be a read error. V gene TRBV28 combines with J gene TRBJ2-7; perhaps TRBD1 as D (5 bases). This CDR3 spans 13 amino acids. The V gene's germline CDR1 is MDHEN and CDR2 SYDVKM. The CDR3 here is CSSSFRPQTEHYF. CDR3 in DNA: TGTAGCAGCAGTTTTAGACCACAGACAGAGCATTACTTC.

The chain combines TRBV18 with TRBJ1-2; D is perhaps TRBD1 (5 bases). CDR1 is KGHSH, CDR2 LQKENI, per germline. This CDR3 is built from 13 residues. V was cut by 0 bases and J by 6 bases, with 8 bases left in between. In DNA, the CDR3 is TGTGCCAGCTCACCACCGTCCAGGGATGGCTACACCTTC. Its protein is CASSPPSRDGYTF.

The chain uses TRBV2 and TRBJ2-1, with TRBD2 matching over 11 bases. V lost 2 bases and J lost 7; bases outside the gene matches: 16. This CDR3 is built from 19 residues. The germline gives CDR1 SNHLY, CDR2 FYNNEI. Here the CDR3 reads CASSEFLWLAGGARNEQFF. The CDR3 DNA follows: TGTGCCAGCAGTGAATTTTTGTGGCTAGCGGGGGGCGCGCGGAATGAGCAGTTCTTC.

In this sample, this clone turned up once. The gene calls are TRBV14 and TRBJ2-7; 10 positions match TRBD1. V shed 4 bases and J 3 bases; nucleotides not matched to a gene: 9. CDR3 length: 16 amino acids. From germline, CDR1 is SGHDN and CDR2 FVKESK. The DNA for the CDR3 is TGTGCCAGCAGCCCGTTAGGGACAGGGGCCTACTACGAGCAGTACTTC. It translates to CASSPLGTGAYYEQYF.

The V call is TRBV5-1, the J call TRBJ2-3; the match to TRBD2 covers 11 bases. Germline CDR1 reads SGHRS; CDR2 reads YFSETQ. Trimming removed 0 bases from V and 4 bases from J; junction bases left unmatched: 4. This CDR3 comprises 16 residues. CDR3 DNA sequence: TGCGCCAGCAGCTTGGCTAGCGGGGGGATTGCAGATACGCAGTATTTT. Its translation: CASSLASGGIADTQYF.

This rearrangement joins TRBV27 to TRBJ1-4; the match to TRBD1 covers 8 bases. Germline V gene sequence: CDR1 MNHEY, CDR2 SMNVEV (reference sequence). V shed 7 bases, J shed 5 bases, and the junction held 9 bases outside the gene matches. CDR3 size: 15 residues. CDR3 bases: TGTGCCAGCACCCTAGGGGGACAGGCAAATGAAAAACTGTTTTTT. It encodes CASTLGGQANEKLFF.

The chain combines TRBV27 with TRBJ1-2; D gene uncertain. This CDR3 contains 13 residues. Germline-derived CDR1 and CDR2 are MNHEY and SMNVEV (reference sequence). Trimming shortened V by 4 bases and J by 8 bases, and 14 bases separated the two germline ends. This CDR3 is CASSYGKGEGYTF. In DNA, the CDR3 is TGTGCCAGCAGTTATGGCAAGGGAGAAGGCTACACCTTC.

This clone was counted a single time. V is TRBV7-9 and J is TRBJ1-2; D is unresolved. The CDR3 covers 13 residues. The V gene lost 5 bases and the J gene lost 2 bases, with 9 bases spanning the gap. Germline lookup yields CDR1 SEHNR and CDR2 FQNEAQ (reference sequence). The CDR3 reads CASSHDGNYGYTF. CDR3 coding DNA: TGTGCCAGCAGCCACGACGGGAACTATGGCTACACCTTC.

The V and J genes are TRBV29-1 and TRBJ1-2, with a tentative D call TRBD1 (5 bases). Deletions cut 3 bases from V and 1 base from J, with 9 bases between. CDR1 is SQVTM, CDR2 ANQGSEA, per germline. The CDR3 totals 13 residues. CDR3 region: CSVDRALNYGYTF. The CDR3 DNA is TGCAGCGTTGACAGGGCACTTAACTATGGCTACACCTTC.

The chain uses TRBV5-1 and TRBJ2-6; no firm D call. The CDR3 is 16 amino acids. The ends were cut back, 0 bases at V and 0 bases at J, with 7 bases in the middle. CDR1 is SGHRS, CDR2 YFSETQ, per germline. CDR3 loop: CASSLELHSGANVLTF. The CDR3 coding sequence is TGCGCCAGCAGCTTGGAGTTACACTCTGGGGCCAACGTCCTGACTTTC. Looking up the rest from reference TRBV5-1 and TRBJ2-6 gives the full variable domain: KAGVTQTPRYLIKTRGQQVTLSCSPISGHRSVSWYQQTPGQGLQFLFEYFSETQRNKGNFPGRFSGRQFSNSRSEMNVSTLELGDSALYLCASSLELHSGANVLTFGAGSRLTVL.

The chain employs TRBV6-1 and TRBJ1-1; D gene unclear. V shed 2 bases and J shed 1 base, with 11 bases lying between them. The germline V gene encodes CDR1 MNHNS and CDR2 SASEGT. This CDR3 region has 15 residues. In DNA, the CDR3 is TGTGCCAGCAGTGAATTTAGACGGGGGAACACTGAAGCTTTCTTT. It is translated as CASSEFRRGNTEAFF.

As DNA, the CDR3 is TGTGCCAGCAGAAAGGACAGGGGGGACGAAAAACTGTTTTTT. This codes for CASRKDRGDEKLFF. This chain joins TRBV2 and TRBJ1-4; 10 nucleotides align to TRBD1. CDR1 and CDR2 (germline): SNHLY, FYNNEI. Germline trimming cut 6 bases from V and 8 bases from J; bases unmatched to any gene: 6. This CDR3 region has 14 residues.

V gene TRBV7-2 combines with J gene TRBJ2-7; the match to TRBD2 covers 7 bases. The V and J ends lost 0 bases and 7 bases, in that order; junction bases with no gene match: 6. The CDR3 length is 14 residues. Germline lookup yields CDR1 SGHTA and CDR2 FQGNSA. CDR3 loop: CASSLAGWGGEQYF. The CDR3 nucleotides read TGTGCCAGCAGCTTAGCAGGATGGGGGGGGGAGCAGTACTTC.